The T cell receptor beta chain described here comes from a study of blood T cell repertoires in COVID-19. About the study: There were acute and convalescent COVID-19 samples, and they came from the United States, Italy and Spain. T cells, B-cell-depleted T cells, or PBMCs supplied cDNA or gDNA.

Under the authors' procedure: Scientists estimated how many nucleated cells there were by amplifying reference gene primers. The table came from immunoSEQ multiplex PCR; TCRdb's copy has only in-frame clones and leaves some out. Clone size and the V and J calls come from that table; the DNA yielded D and trimming. Found here are 65,000 to 80,000 clones, roughly 88% of them singletons; the top ten hold 5.8%. Trimming cost V 1 base and J 6 bases, with 10 bases left between them. CDR3 size: 14 residues. The germline gives CDR1 MNHNS, CDR2 SASEGT. A few counts support this clone. Sequencing was done on a sample of peripheral blood. The chain joins TRBV6-1 to TRBJ1-5; D uncertain. This receptor was identified in a man aged 45-65 years with active COVID-19. CDR3 nucleotides: TGTGCCAGCAGTGAAGTTGACAAGACTCAGCCCCAGCATTTT. Translation gives CASSEVDKTQPQHF.